Described below is a single TCR beta chain sequence and its context. Its antigen is currently unknown. Unsorted PBMC samples were amplified in replicate PCRs containing approximately 300 ng DNA, tens of thousands of T cell genomes. The sequenced material, unsorted PBMC DNA, was run on ten immunoSEQ deep assay plates. Clones were sequenced by immunoSEQ multiplex PCR, and TCRdb holds only the in-frame ones, with some missing. The sample contains roughly 480,000 clones, approximately 79% of which appear only once. The data are from a study of shared clonotypes between healthy human individuals. The CDR3 spans 16 residues. Trimming removed 2 bases from V and 6 bases from J, with 18 bases in between. Points from the study as a whole: Represented diversity, genetic and exposure-history alike, was limited by few donors.

The sequence was obtained from a woman between 40 and 50 years old in good health. Some clones in this sample may be carry-over from other donors' samples. The J gene is TRBJ2-1, the V gene TRBV5-3; TRBD1 might be the D (6 bases). TRBV5-3 has ORF status, its function being uncertain. The specimen sequenced was PBMCs. DNA for the CDR3: TGTGCCAGAAGCTTTCTGCAGGGGCCCACGGGCAATGAGCAGTTCTTC. It encodes CARSFLQGPTGNEQFF.